Listed below are T cell receptor beta chains from one sample, sequenced in a study of CD8 T cells in ankylosing spondylitis. TCRdb independently ran MiXCR on the 5' RACE reads; one entry per CDR3 protein. The repertoire holds 300,000 to 350,000 distinct CDR3 sequences, roughly 15% seen once, with 0.9% to 1.2% in the top ten. Sequences were obtained from blood, either unsorted or a sorted T cell fraction (not recorded which). The receptors come from a male donor with ankylosing spondylitis or in good health (not recorded which). Both conserved end residues are part of each CDR3. D genes are given only for firm matches. Clone sizes are given selectively: once, few, many, or a class where the clone is expanded.

>TRBD1|few|TRBV3-1|TRBJ1-6
TGTGCCAGCAGCCCCAGGGGGAATTCACCCCTCCACTTT
CASSPRGNSPLHF
>NA|NA|TRBV5-1|TRBJ1-5
TGCGCCAGCAGCTTGGGGGGAATAGGGCAGCCCCAGCATTTT
CASSLGGIGQPQHF
>TRBD2|few|TRBV27|TRBJ2-7
TGTGCCAGCAGTTTAGGGGGGGTAGGCTCCTACGAGCAGTACTTC
CASSLGGVGSYEQYF
>NA|few|TRBV5-5|TRBJ1-2
TGTGCCAGCAGCTTGGATCCAGACTATGGCTACACCTTC
CASSLDPDYGYTF
>NA|many|TRBV5-1|TRBJ1-1
TGCGCCAGCAGTGGTGGAACTGAAGCTTTCTTT
CASSGGTEAFF
>NA|NA|TRBV5-1|TRBJ1-1
TGCGCCAGCAGCCTTTGGTATAACACTGAAGCTTTCTTT
CASSLWYNTEAFF
>NA|few|TRBV6-1|TRBJ2-1
TGTGCCAGCAGTCTGGACAGAGCACCCTACAATGAGCAGTTCTTC
CASSLDRAPYNEQFF
>TRBD2|NA|TRBV27|TRBJ2-5
TGTGCCAGCAGTACCCCTAGCGGGGGGGCCCTACGGGGCCAAGAGACCCAGTACTTC
CASSTPSGGALRGQETQYF
>NA|NA|TRBV20-1|TRBJ2-7
TGCAGTGCAGCCTATAGCGCCGAGCAGTACTTC
CSAAYSAEQYF
>TRBD1|many|TRBV5-6|TRBJ1-1
TGTGCCAGCAGCCAGGGGGGGACTGAAGCTTTCTTT
CASSQGGTEAFF
>NA|NA|TRBV29-1|TRBJ1-2
TGCAGCGTTACAATTGACAGCTTAGCTAACTATGGCTACACCTTC
CSVTIDSLANYGYTF
>TRBD1|NA|TRBV5-1|TRBJ2-2
TGCGCCAGCAGCCGGATGGGACAGGGAGTCGGGGAGCTGTTTTTT
CASSRMGQGVGELFF
>NA|NA|TRBV28|TRBJ1-5
TGTGCCAGCAGTTCGAGTAGCAATCAGCCCCAGCATTTT
CASSSSSNQPQHF
>TRBD2|NA|TRBV6-2/TRBV6-3|TRBJ2-2
TGTGCCAGCAGTTACGATACTAGCGGGCCAATCAACACCGGGGAGCTGTTTTTT
CASSYDTSGPINTGELFF
>NA|few|TRBV29-1|TRBJ2-4
TGCAGCGGGGGTGGGGGAGATGGGGCCAAAAACATTCAGTACTTC
CSGGGGDGAKNIQYF
>NA|NA|TRBV2|TRBJ1-1
TGTGCCAGCAGTCCCTACCTGGGGGCACTGAACACTGAAGCTTTCTTT
CASSPYLGALNTEAFF
>NA|few|TRBV14|TRBJ2-5
TGTGCCAGCAGCCAAGTCGGGGCAGGGAAAGAGACCCAGTACTTC
CASSQVGAGKETQYF
>NA|NA|TRBV29-1|TRBJ2-3
TGCAGCGTTGTGGGCAGGATCACAGATACGCAGTATTTT
CSVVGRITDTQYF
>TRBD1|NA|TRBV12-3/TRBV12-4|TRBJ1-1
TGTGCCAGCACCCTGACAGGGGGGTTAACTGAAGCTTTCTTT
CASTLTGGLTEAFF
>TRBD2|NA|TRBV12-3/TRBV12-4|TRBJ2-2
TGTGCCAGCAGAATTAGCGGGGGGAACACCGGGGAGCTGTTTTTT
CASRISGGNTGELFF
>TRBD2|NA|TRBV12-3/TRBV12-4|TRBJ2-4
TGTGCCAGCAGTTTACTAGCGGGAGCCAAAAACATTCAGTACTTC
CASSLLAGAKNIQYF
>TRBD2|NA|TRBV5-1|TRBJ2-3
TGCGCCAGCAGCTTTACTAGCGGGGGGGCCTATTTTGATACGCAGTATTTT
CASSFTSGGAYFDTQYF
>TRBD1|NA|TRBV14|TRBJ2-1
TGTGCCAGCGCCATGAGAGAAAGGACAGGGGGATTCGATGAGCAGTTCTTC
CASAMRERTGGFDEQFF
>NA|few|TRBV12-3/TRBV12-4|TRBJ1-6
TGTGCCAGCAGCGGGACTATCAGTAATTCACCCCTCCACTTT
CASSGTISNSPLHF
>NA|NA|TRBV6-5|TRBJ2-7
TGTGCCAGCACAGGGAACTACGAGCAGTACTTC
CASTGNYEQYF
>TRBD2|NA|TRBV4-2|TRBJ2-1
TGTGCCAGCAGCCAAGAATGGCTAGCGGGCTACAATGAGCAGTTCTTC
CASSQEWLAGYNEQFF
>TRBD1|few|TRBV27|TRBJ2-7
TGTGCCAGCAGTCTGGTAGGGGGCAGGGCTAACTCCTACGAGCAGTACTTC
CASSLVGGRANSYEQYF